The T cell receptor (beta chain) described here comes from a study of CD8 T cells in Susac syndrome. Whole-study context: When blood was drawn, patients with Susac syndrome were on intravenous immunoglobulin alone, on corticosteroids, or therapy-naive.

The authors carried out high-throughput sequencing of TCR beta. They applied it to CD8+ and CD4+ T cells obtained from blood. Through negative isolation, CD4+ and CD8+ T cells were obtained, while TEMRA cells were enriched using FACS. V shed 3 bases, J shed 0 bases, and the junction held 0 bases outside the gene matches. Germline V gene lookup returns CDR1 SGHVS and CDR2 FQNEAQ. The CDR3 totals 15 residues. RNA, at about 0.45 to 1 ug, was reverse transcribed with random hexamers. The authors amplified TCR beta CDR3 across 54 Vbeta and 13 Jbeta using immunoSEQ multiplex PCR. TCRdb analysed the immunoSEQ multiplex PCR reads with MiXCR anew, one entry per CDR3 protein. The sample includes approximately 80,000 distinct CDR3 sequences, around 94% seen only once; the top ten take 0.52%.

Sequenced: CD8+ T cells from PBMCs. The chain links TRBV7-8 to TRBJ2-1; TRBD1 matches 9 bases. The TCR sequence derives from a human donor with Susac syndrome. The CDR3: CASSLTGGSYNEQFF. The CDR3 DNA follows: TGTGCCAGCAGCTTGACAGGGGGCTCCTACAATGAGCAGTTCTTC.